Listed here are 32 T cell receptor beta chains from one sample, sequenced in a study of T cell clonality in common variable immunodeficiency. TCRdb's copy holds only in-frame clones and misses some; the assay was immunoSEQ multiplex PCR. Singletons are absent from the sample, which has more than 35,000 clones. The material sequenced was peripheral blood mononuclear cells. The receptors were gathered from a person aged 18 to 69 in good health.

This clone has at least ten counts. The CDR3 end lies 3 residues beyond the end of the read and is filled in from the germline J gene. This sequence joins TRBV29-1 and TRBJ1-5; a weak D match, TRBD1 (6 bases). Germline V gene data show CDR1 as SQVTM and CDR2 as ANQGSEA. The ends were cut back, 5 bases at V and 2 bases at J, with 10 bases in the middle. CDR3 length: 13 residues. The sequenced CDR3 bases are TGCAGCGTTAGGACAGACGGCAATCAGCCC. Translated, it gives CSVRTDGNQP. The full CDR3 sequence reads CSVRTDGNQPQHF.

In its sample, this clone was seen many times. The read ends 3 residues shy of where the CDR3 ends; the end is completed using the germline J gene. This rearrangement joins TRBV20-1 to TRBJ2-5; 7 bases are a match to TRBD1. The CDR3 contains 14 residues. Germline CDR1 DFQATT, CDR2 SNEGSKA (reference sequence). J gave up 3 bases and V 5 bases, and 9 bases lay outside the gene matches. CDR3 sequence: CSASWTGSKETQYF. The CDR3 bases that were read are TGCAGTGCTTCCTGGACAGGTTCAAAAGAGACC.

In this sample, this clone turned up many times. The missing CDR3 end, 3 residues past where the read stops, is filled in from the germline J gene. The chain joins TRBV30 to TRBJ2-1, with D perhaps matching TRBD1 (5 bases). Germline loops: CDR1 GTSNPN, CDR2 SVGIG (reference sequence). The CDR3 is 14 residues long. V lost 1 base to trimming and J lost 7 bases, with 14 bases between them. CDR3 bases read: TGTGCCTGGAGTGGACACTTTCAGGGAAATGAG. This sequence encodes CAWSGHFQGNE. From start to end, the CDR3 is CAWSGHFQGNEQFF.

In this sample, this clone turned up many times. The read falls 3 residues short of the CDR3 end, and the missing part is taken from the germline J gene. The chain uses TRBV4-1 and TRBJ1-3; 8 nucleotides match TRBD1. V lost 8 bases to trimming and J lost 4 bases; unmatched junction nucleotides: 4. This CDR3 has 13 amino acids. Germline assignment: CDR1 MGHRA and CDR2 YSYEKL. Incomplete CDR3 DNA: TGCGCCAGCTCGACAGGGGACGGAAACACC. It codes for CASSTGDGNT. The whole CDR3 region reads CASSTGDGNTIYF.

This clone was detected many times. The DNA ends 3 residues before the CDR3 does, and the rest of the CDR3 is filled in from the germline J gene. V usage is TRBV5-1 and J usage is TRBJ1-1; no definite D call. This CDR3 is 16 amino acids long. In germline, CDR1 is SGHRS, CDR2 YFSETQ. The V end lost 5 bases, the J end lost 0 bases, and 17 bases lay between the germline ends. The part of the CDR3 DNA that was read is TGCGCCAGCAGTCCCCTGGAGGCGGTGTTGAACACTGAA. It codes for CASSPLEAVLNTE. The CDR3 reads in full as CASSPLEAVLNTEAFF. Full variable domain (outside the CDR3, taken from reference TRBV5-1 and TRBJ1-1): KAGVTQTPRYLIKTRGQQVTLSCSPISGHRSVSWYQQTPGQGLQFLFEYFSETQRNKGNFPGRFSGRQFSNSRSEMNVSTLELGDSALYLCASSPLEAVLNTEAFFGQGTRLTVV.

This clone was recorded at least ten times. The sequenced part of the CDR3 DNA is TGTGCCAGCAGTCAAGGGACACCGCCGATTGGC. Amino acids: CASSQGTPPIG. The full CDR3 reads CASSQGTPPIGYTF. The chain employs TRBV6-1 and TRBJ1-2, with D tentatively TRBD1 (6 bases). The CDR3 extends 3 residues past the end of the read, so its final part is completed from the germline J gene. Trimming took 5 bases from V and 7 from J, leaving 17 bases between them. The CDR3 consists of 14 residues. Germline V lookup: CDR1 MNHNS, CDR2 SASEGT.

This clone was counted many times. CDR3 bases read: TGTGCCAGCACGTCTGGGGGCAGGTACGAG. Protein: CASTSGGRYE. The full-length CDR3 reads as CASTSGGRYEQYF. The chain combines TRBV2 with TRBJ2-7; D might be TRBD1 (6 bases). The sequence runs out 3 residues before the end of the CDR3; the remainder is reconstructed from the germline J gene. Germline CDR1 SNHLY, CDR2 FYNNEI. V dropped 7 bases and J dropped 4 bases, with 14 bases sitting between them. The CDR3 is made up of 13 amino acids.

This clone has ten or more counts. The read ends 3 residues early relative to the CDR3; the germline J gene fills the gap. J is TRBJ2-7 and V is TRBV30, with 8 bases lining up with TRBD2. The CDR3 runs 16 residues. V shed 0 bases, J shed 5 bases, and the junction held 12 bases outside the gene matches. Germline CDR1 and CDR2: GTSNPN and SVGIG (reference sequence). CDR3 loop: CAWSVGVSGVENEQYF. The CDR3 DNA, read in part, is TGTGCCTGGAGTGTCGGTGTTAGCGGGGTCGAAAACGAG.

The sample holds many counts of this clone. CDR3 bases read: TGTGCCAGCAGTGAACGGGGAAATGGGGCCAACGTC. Translated, it gives CASSERGNGANV. In full, the CDR3 reads CASSERGNGANVLTF. The gene calls are TRBV2 and TRBJ2-6; possible D gene TRBD2, 5 bases. The read ends 3 residues before the CDR3 terminus; that terminus is restored from the germline J gene. The germline V gene encodes CDR1 SNHLY and CDR2 FYNNEI. This CDR3 region has 15 residues. Trimming pared 2 bases from V and 3 bases from J, leaving 8 bases between.

The sample holds many counts of this clone. The read ends 3 residues early relative to the CDR3; the germline J gene fills the gap. V and J are TRBV20-1 and TRBJ2-7, with TRBD2 identical over 14 bases. From germline, CDR1 is DFQATT and CDR2 SNEGSKA (reference sequence). CDR3 length equals 17 residues. Unmatched junction bases numbered 9, after V lost 5 bases and J lost 0 bases. CDR3 sequence reads: CSARGTSGSKVSYEQYF. CDR3 bases read: TGCAGTGCTCGCGGGACTAGCGGGAGTAAGGTCTCCTACGAG.

The table lists this clone with many counts. The read terminates 3 residues ahead of where the CDR3 ends, so the germline J gene completes it. V is TRBV19 and J is TRBJ1-1; maybe TRBD1 (6 bases). The CDR3 runs to 15 residues. The V gene's germline CDR1 is LNHDA and CDR2 SQIVND (reference sequence). Between the trimmed V and J ends, which lost 9 bases and 3 bases, there was a span of 20 bases. Partial CDR3 DNA: TGTGCCAGCCGAGGAGGGGGAGGCCCTCACACTGAA. Protein sequence: CASRGGGGPHTE. The complete CDR3 sequence is CASRGGGGPHTEAFF.

This clone has ten or more counts. The read finishes 3 residues shy of the CDR3 end, and the germline J gene is used to complete it. V is TRBV9 and J is TRBJ2-3; no clear D gene. Trimming pared 0 bases from V and 0 bases from J, leaving 8 bases between. This CDR3 is 15 amino acids long. Germline V lookup: CDR1 SGDLS, CDR2 YYNGEE. The CDR3 region is CASSVVGSSTDTQYF. CDR3 bases read: TGTGCCAGCAGCGTAGTGGGCAGTAGCACAGATACG. The whole variable domain, filled in from reference TRBV9 and TRBJ2-3, reads DSGVTQTPKHLITATGQRVTLRCSPRSGDLSVYWYQQSLDQGLQFLIQYYNGEERAKGNILERFSAQQFPDLHSELNLSSLELGDSALYFCASSVVGSSTDTQYFGPGTRLTVL.

This clone was counted many times. The junction departs from germline at one end; a sequencing error may be responsible. The read terminates 3 residues ahead of where the CDR3 ends, so the germline J gene completes it. V gene TRBV4-2 combines with J gene TRBJ2-7; D unclear. The CDR3 is 15 residues long. CDR1 is LGHNA, CDR2 YNFKEQ, per germline. Incomplete CDR3 DNA: TGCGCCAGCAGCCAAGATCCCCAGGAGTCCTACGAG. Encoded protein: CASSQDPQESYE. The CDR3, in full, reads CASSQDPQESYEQYF.

This clone was detected ten times or more. The CDR3 is cut off 3 residues early in the read; its end comes from the germline J gene. The rearrangement uses TRBV5-1 and TRBJ1-4; tentative D call: TRBD1 (5 bases). The CDR3 runs 14 residues. Looked up from germline, CDR1 is SGHRS and CDR2 is YFSETQ. V lost 0 bases to trimming and J lost 4 bases, with 7 bases between them. CDR3: CASSLGDSNEKLFF. The CDR3 bases that were read are TGCGCCAGCAGCTTGGGCGACAGTAATGAAAAA.

In this sample, this clone is medium-sized. With the read ending 3 residues before the CDR3 end, the germline J gene is used to fill in that end. This chain links TRBV20-1 with TRBJ2-3; TRBD1 is a possible D gene (6 bases). Germline lookup yields CDR1 DFQATT and CDR2 SNEGSKA (reference sequence). The CDR3 runs 12 residues. Trimming pared 1 base from V and 4 bases from J, leaving 6 bases between. The CDR3 bases that were read are TGCAGTGCTAGAGGGACAGCAGATACG. This codes for CSARGTADT. The whole CDR3 protein is CSARGTADTQYF.

This clone has ten or more counts. The read terminates 3 residues ahead of where the CDR3 ends, so the germline J gene completes it. The chain recombines TRBV29-1 with TRBJ1-2, with TRBD1 as a possible D gene (6 bases). The V end lost 7 bases, the J end lost 3 bases, and 21 bases lay between the germline ends. Germline CDR1 and CDR2: SQVTM and ANQGSEA. This CDR3 comprises 15 residues. CDR3 in amino acids: CSAGDRTAGYYGYTF. The sequenced part of the CDR3 DNA is TGCAGCGCCGGGGATCGGACAGCCGGATACTATGGC.

This clone was seen many times. The read falls 3 residues short of the CDR3 end, and the missing part is taken from the germline J gene. The chain couples TRBV10-3 to TRBJ2-3, with a possible D match to TRBD1 (7 bases). The V end lost 4 bases, the J end lost 0 bases, and 14 bases lay between the germline ends. This CDR3 has 16 amino acids. Germline V gene sequence: CDR1 ENHRY, CDR2 SYGVKD. CDR3 bases read: TGTGCCATCAGTGTGGCGGGACAGTCTAGCACAGATACG. Translated, it gives CAISVAGQSSTDT. The full CDR3 protein reads CAISVAGQSSTDTQYF.

Ten or more counts support this clone. A read error may produce the germline difference seen at one junction end. The missing CDR3 end, 3 residues past where the read stops, is filled in from the germline J gene. The chain employs TRBV18 and TRBJ2-4, with 11 nucleotides matching TRBD1. The CDR3 totals 16 residues. Germline loops: CDR1 KGHSH, CDR2 LQKENI. The CDR3 sequence: CASSPRTGGRGNIQYF. Partial CDR3 DNA: TGTGCCAGCTCTCCACGGACAGGGGGCCGTGGAAACATT.

This clone appeared many times. The read stops 3 residues short of the end of the CDR3; the missing end is completed from the germline J gene. The chain links TRBV18 to TRBJ1-3; D unclear. The V gene lost 3 bases and the J gene lost 5 bases, with 14 bases spanning the gap. The CDR3 totals 15 residues. Germline assignment: CDR1 KGHSH and CDR2 LQKENI. Incomplete CDR3 DNA: TGTGCCAGCTCACCGTACATTCCGATAAGAAACACC. Amino acid sequence: CASSPYIPIRNT. The complete CDR3 protein is CASSPYIPIRNTIYF.

This clone was seen ten or more times. The missing CDR3 end, 3 residues past where the read stops, is filled in from the germline J gene. This rearrangement joins TRBV12-3 or TRBV12-4 to TRBJ2-7; 8 bases fit TRBD2. V trimming: 10 bases; J trimming: 6 bases; junction bases outside the gene matches: 11. This CDR3 comprises 13 residues. The sequenced part of the CDR3 DNA is TGTGCCAACCCAGGACTAGCACTCACCGAG. This sequence encodes CANPGLALTE. The full CDR3 protein reads CANPGLALTEQYF.

In this sample, this clone turned up many times. The read is 3 residues too short to cover the CDR3 end, so that end is filled in from the germline J gene. This chain links TRBV7-9 with TRBJ2-1; tentatively, D is TRBD2 (5 bases). Trimming removed 3 bases at V and 7 bases at J, with 16 bases between. This CDR3 contains 15 residues. The V gene's germline CDR1 is SEHNR and CDR2 FQNEAQ (reference sequence). The CDR3 DNA, read in part, is TGTGCCAGCAGCTTGACGGGGTTTTTTAGTAATGAG. Residues: CASSLTGFFSNE. In full, the CDR3 is CASSLTGFFSNEQFF.

This clone was counted at least ten times. Coverage ceases 3 residues before the CDR3 finishes, and the germline J gene fills in the end. The chain links TRBV5-4 to TRBJ2-5, with 8 bases matching TRBD1. Trimming at V came to 4 bases and at J to 3 bases, leaving 5 bases not matched to a gene. The CDR3 extends over 14 amino acids. Germline values: CDR1 SGHNT, CDR2 YYREEE (reference sequence). CDR3 DNA (partial): TGTGCCAGCAGCCCAGACAGGGGCAAAGAGACC. Translating it yields CASSPDRGKET. The whole CDR3 reads CASSPDRGKETQYF.

This clone appeared many times. The read finishes 3 residues shy of the CDR3 end, and the germline J gene is used to complete it. This chain links TRBV20-1 with TRBJ2-7, with TRBD2 matching 9 bases. Trimming at V came to 3 bases and at J to 4 bases, leaving 7 bases not matched to a gene. The V gene's germline CDR1 is DFQATT and CDR2 SNEGSKA (reference sequence). This CDR3 is built from 14 residues. The CDR3 bases that were read are TGCAGTGCTAGCCGCCTAGCGGGGAAGTACGAG. Its protein product is CSASRLAGKYE. The full CDR3 protein is CSASRLAGKYEQYF.

This clone appeared many times. The read falls 3 residues short of the CDR3 end, and the missing part is taken from the germline J gene. The chain has TRBV5-1 and TRBJ2-3, with TRBD2 matching 7 bases. CDR1 is SGHRS and CDR2 is YFSETQ in the germline V gene. The V gene end was trimmed by 2 bases and the J gene end by 2 bases; junction bases not matched to a gene: 2. There are 14 residues in the CDR3. The covered CDR3 bases are TGCGCCAGCAGCTTAGGGACTAACACAGATACG. Its translation is CASSLGTNTDT. The full CDR3 reads CASSLGTNTDTQYF.

In this sample, this clone turned up many times. The CDR3 end lies 3 residues beyond the end of the read and is filled in from the germline J gene. The chain carries TRBV20-1 and TRBJ1-3; 7 bases line up with TRBD1. V gave up 6 bases and J gave up 6 bases; unmatched junction bases: 5. CDR3 length: 12 residues. Germline V gives CDR1 DFQATT, CDR2 SNEGSKA (reference sequence). The CDR3 DNA, read in part, is TGCAGTGCCAGGGGGACAGAAAACACC. This codes for CSARGTENT. The whole CDR3 protein is CSARGTENTIYF.

Ten or more counts support this clone. The CDR3 is cut off 3 residues early in the read; its end comes from the germline J gene. This sequence joins TRBV19 and TRBJ1-1; tentatively, D is TRBD1 (5 bases). V lost 2 bases and J lost 1, with 5 bases in between. CDR3 length: 13 amino acids. Germline V gene sequence: CDR1 LNHDA, CDR2 SQIVND (reference sequence). The part of the CDR3 DNA that was read is TGTGCCAGTAGTATAAGGGGGAACACTGAA. This gives the protein CASSIRGNTE. The full-length CDR3 reads as CASSIRGNTEAFF. The variable domain in full, with the rest retrieved from reference TRBV19 and TRBJ1-1, is DGGITQSPKYLFRKEGQNVTLSCEQNLNHDAMYWYRQDPGQGLRLIYYSQIVNDFQKGDIAEGYSVSREKKESFPLTVTSAQKNPTAFYLCASSIRGNTEAFFGQGTRLTVV.

This clone was picked up many times. The CDR3 end lies 3 residues beyond the end of the read and is filled in from the germline J gene. V usage is TRBV7-2 and J usage is TRBJ1-1; 7 bases are shared with TRBD1. The germline CDR1 and CDR2 sequences are SGHTA and FQGNSA. This CDR3 has 12 residues. CDR3: CASSRIGGEAFF. The DNA read from the CDR3 is TGTGCCAGCAGCCGGATAGGGGGCGAA.

This clone was seen many times. The sequenced fragment ends 3 residues before the CDR3 boundary, so the rest is inferred from the germline J gene. The chain recombines TRBV13 with TRBJ2-2, with D perhaps matching TRBD1 (5 bases). The ends were cut back, 1 base at V and 1 base at J, with 7 bases in the middle. This CDR3 is 15 amino acids long. Germline CDR1 reads PRHDT; CDR2 reads FYEKMQ (reference sequence). The sequenced CDR3 bases are TGTGCCAGCAGCTTAGTCACAGGGAACACCGGGGAG. Encoded protein: CASSLVTGNTGE. The CDR3 reads in full as CASSLVTGNTGELFF.

This clone occurred many times. The CDR3 end falls 3 residues outside the read, so it is completed with the germline J gene. V usage is TRBV7-3 and J usage is TRBJ2-1, with a weak D call TRBD1 (5 bases). Germline CDR1 SGHTA, CDR2 FQGTGA. Trimming left V 4 bases short and J 5 bases short, with 12 bases between. The CDR3 is 14 amino acids. The part of the CDR3 DNA that was read is TGTGCCAGCAGCTGGTCCAGGGAAAACAATGAG. This sequence encodes CASSWSRENNE. The full CDR3 reads CASSWSRENNEQFF.

This clone was seen at least ten times. At one of its ends the junction is not consistent with the germline gene, which may arise from a read error. The read gets to within 3 residues of the CDR3 end, and the germline J gene fills in the rest. The J gene is TRBJ1-2, the V gene TRBV5-8, with D maybe TRBD1 (5 bases). The V gene's germline CDR1 is SGHTS and CDR2 YDEGEE. The CDR3 sequence is 13 residues long. The CDR3 DNA, read in part, is TGTGCCACCAGCTTTAGGGGATTCTATGGC. This sequence encodes CATSFRGFYG. The whole CDR3 is CATSFRGFYGYTF.

This clone was seen many times. Read coverage stops 3 residues before the CDR3 terminus; the germline J gene supplies the remainder. The V gene is TRBV7-2, the J gene TRBJ2-1; a weak D match, TRBD2 (5 bases). The V gene's germline CDR1 is SGHTA and CDR2 FQGNSA. This CDR3 spans 18 amino acids. The ends were cut back, 0 bases at V and 7 bases at J, with 22 bases in the middle. The CDR3 protein is CASSLANTRANWRNEQFF. The DNA read from the CDR3 is TGTGCCAGCAGCTTAGCGAATACTAGGGCAAATTGGAGAAATGAG.

The sample holds a few counts of this clone. The sequenced fragment ends 3 residues before the CDR3 boundary, so the rest is inferred from the germline J gene. V usage is TRBV18 and J usage is TRBJ2-5, with D maybe TRBD2 (6 bases). V was pared by 3 bases and J by 6 bases, with 20 bases between. Per germline, CDR1 KGHSH and CDR2 LQKENI. The length of the CDR3 is 16 residues. The CDR3 spells CASSPQEGGVGKTQYF. The sequenced CDR3 bases are TGTGCCAGCTCACCGCAGGAAGGAGGGGTAGGCAAGACC.